The subject of this entry is one TCR beta chain. The target antigen is unknown. In the authors' methods: Junction-only sequences produced by ImmunoSEQ had no quality scores, so filtering differed. The data were produced by immunoSEQ multiplex PCR, yet TCRdb's version contains in-frame clones alone and is incomplete. V and J calls and clone size are given by that table; D and trimming were obtained from the DNA. In the table there are 2 million to 3 million clones, more than 90% of which are singletons. The data were obtained in a study of shared clonotypes between healthy human individuals. Study summary: Three plates were used per donor for CD4 naive, three for CD4 memory, two for CD8 naive and one for CD8 memory.

Germline V gene lookup returns CDR1 SGHTA and CDR2 FQGNSA. The V end lost 6 bases, the J end lost 7 bases, and 13 bases lay between the germline ends. The CDR3 sequence is 13 residues long. General observations from the study: How much donors shared clonotypes was expected to be affected by sequencing depth.

Sequenced: naive CD4+ T cells sorted from blood. Subset indicated: CD45RA+ positively selected. The J gene is TRBJ1-5, the V gene TRBV7-2; unclear D gene. The TCR sequence derives from a man between 18 and 35 years old in good health. CDR3 nucleotide sequence: TGTGCCAGCAGATCACGGGTGGGACAGCCCCAGCATTTT. It yields the protein CASRSRVGQPQHF.